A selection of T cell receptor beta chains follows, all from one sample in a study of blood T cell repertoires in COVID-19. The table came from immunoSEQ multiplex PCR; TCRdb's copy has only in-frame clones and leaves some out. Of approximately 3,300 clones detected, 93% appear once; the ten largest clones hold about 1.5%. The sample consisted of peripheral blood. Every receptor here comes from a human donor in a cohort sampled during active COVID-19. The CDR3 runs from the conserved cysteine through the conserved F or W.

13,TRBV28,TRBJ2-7,CASSLGAPYEQYF
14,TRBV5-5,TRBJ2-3,CASRGQASTDTQYF
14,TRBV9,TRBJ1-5,CASSVSGSNQPQHF
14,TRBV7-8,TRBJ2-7,CASSYGQGNYEQYF
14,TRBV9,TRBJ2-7,CASSERESSYEQYF
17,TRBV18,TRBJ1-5,CASSPPGGGRGNQPQHF
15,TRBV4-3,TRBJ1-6,CASSQGTAYNSPLHF
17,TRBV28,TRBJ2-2,CASSERQGVPGTGELFF
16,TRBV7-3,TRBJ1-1,CASSPRDRSRVTEAFF
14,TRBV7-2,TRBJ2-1,CASSLARSIDEQFF
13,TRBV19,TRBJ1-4,CASSVATNEKLFF
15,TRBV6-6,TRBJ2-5,CASSYTGTRQETQYF
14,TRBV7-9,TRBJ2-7,CASSPGTTQYEQYF
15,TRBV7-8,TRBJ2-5,CASSLRGQGGETQYF
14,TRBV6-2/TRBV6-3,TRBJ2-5,CASSPPARQETQYF
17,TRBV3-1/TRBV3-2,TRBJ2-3,CASSQNRGDFSTDTQYF
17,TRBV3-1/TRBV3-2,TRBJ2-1,CASSRRTGTSGSNEQFF
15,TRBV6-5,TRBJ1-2,CASSLRQATGYGYTF
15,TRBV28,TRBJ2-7,CASSPGGQGKSEQYF
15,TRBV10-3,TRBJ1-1,CAISGGQGGDTEAFF
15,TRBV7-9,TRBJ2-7,CASSFGQGLGNEQYF
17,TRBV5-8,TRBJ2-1,CASSRPKTPNFYNEQFF
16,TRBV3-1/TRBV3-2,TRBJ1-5,CASSQNRGLSPQPQHF
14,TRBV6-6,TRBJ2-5,CASLSRGGRETQYF
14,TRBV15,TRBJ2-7,CATSRDRDRGVQYF
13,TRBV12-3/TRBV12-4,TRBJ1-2,CASSTGTGHGYTF
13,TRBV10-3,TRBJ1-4,CASGGQVVEKLFF
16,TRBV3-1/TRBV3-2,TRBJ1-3,CASSRDREPFGNTIYF
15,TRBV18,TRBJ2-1,CASSPPGGMSNEQFF
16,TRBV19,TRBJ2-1,CASSPAGTSGQTEQFF
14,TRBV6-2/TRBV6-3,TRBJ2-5,CASSYEGLAGGQHF
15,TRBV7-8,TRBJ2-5,CASGSPGQGGETQYF
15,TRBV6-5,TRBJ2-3,CASTKQAKSTDTQYF
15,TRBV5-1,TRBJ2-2,CASSLGQWNTGELFF
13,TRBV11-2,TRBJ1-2,CASSFSTYYGYTF
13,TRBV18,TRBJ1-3,CASSPAEGNTIYF
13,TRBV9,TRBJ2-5,CASGDSHQETQYF
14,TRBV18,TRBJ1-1,CASSPSQGSTEAFF
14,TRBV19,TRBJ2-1,CASGQGASYNEQFF
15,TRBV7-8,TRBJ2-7,CASSLTPGLATAPYF
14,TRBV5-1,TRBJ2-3,CASSSQGAGDTQYF
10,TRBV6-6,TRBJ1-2,CASGLWGYTF
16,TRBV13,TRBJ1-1,CASSLRQGAVNTEAFF
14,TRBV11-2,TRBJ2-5,CASSLTSGGETQYF
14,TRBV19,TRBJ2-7,CASSVDRASYEQYF
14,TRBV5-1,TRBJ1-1,CASSFGQVVSEAFF